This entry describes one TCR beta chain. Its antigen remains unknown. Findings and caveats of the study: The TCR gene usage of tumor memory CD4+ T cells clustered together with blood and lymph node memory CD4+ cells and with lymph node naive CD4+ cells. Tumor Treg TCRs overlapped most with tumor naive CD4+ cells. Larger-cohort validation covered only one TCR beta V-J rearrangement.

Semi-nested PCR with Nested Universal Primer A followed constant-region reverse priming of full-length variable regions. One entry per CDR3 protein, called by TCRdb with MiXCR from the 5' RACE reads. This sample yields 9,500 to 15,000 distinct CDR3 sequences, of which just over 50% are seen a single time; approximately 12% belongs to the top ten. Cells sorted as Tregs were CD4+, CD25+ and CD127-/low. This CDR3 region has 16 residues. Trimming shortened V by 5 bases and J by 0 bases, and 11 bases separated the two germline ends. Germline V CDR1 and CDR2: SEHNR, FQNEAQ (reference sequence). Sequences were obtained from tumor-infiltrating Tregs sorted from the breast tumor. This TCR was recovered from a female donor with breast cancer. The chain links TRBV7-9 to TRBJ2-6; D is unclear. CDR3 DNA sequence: TGTGCCAGCAGCCCGTTGGGTAACTCTGGGGCCAACGTCCTGACTTTC. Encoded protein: CASSPLGNSGANVLTF.